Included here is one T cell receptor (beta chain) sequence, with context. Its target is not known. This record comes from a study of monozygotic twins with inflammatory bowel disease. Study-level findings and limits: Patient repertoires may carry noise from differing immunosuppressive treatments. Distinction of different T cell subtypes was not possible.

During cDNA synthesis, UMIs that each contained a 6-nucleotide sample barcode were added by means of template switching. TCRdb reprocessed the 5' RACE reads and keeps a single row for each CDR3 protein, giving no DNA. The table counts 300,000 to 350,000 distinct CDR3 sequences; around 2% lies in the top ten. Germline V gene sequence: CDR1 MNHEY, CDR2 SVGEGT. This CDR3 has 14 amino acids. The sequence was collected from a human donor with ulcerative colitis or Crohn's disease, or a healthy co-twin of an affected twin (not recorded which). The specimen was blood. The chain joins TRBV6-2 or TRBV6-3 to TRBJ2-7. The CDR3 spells CASSYSPSPYEQYF.